One and the same sample provided the 2 T cell receptor beta chains below, sequenced in a study of response to subunit inactivated influenza vaccine. TCRdb itself ran the RT-PCR reads through MiXCR, one entry per CDR3 protein. The sample shows about 580,000 distinct CDR3 sequences, 12% to 15% of them seen only once. The starting material was PBMCs from blood, obtained about 11 days after vaccination. Receptors were obtained from a man aged 45-65 years who received an inactivated influenza vaccine.

This clonotype has a count of ten or more. The chain has TRBV29-1 and TRBJ2-3; D may correspond to TRBD1 or TRBD2 (6 bases each). Trimming removed 5 bases at V and 5 bases at J, with 14 bases between. Per germline, CDR1 SQVTM and CDR2 ANQGSEA. The length of the CDR3 is 13 residues. The CDR3 reads CSVRGAGGDTQYF. CDR3 bases: TGCAGCGTTAGGGGGGCTGGGGGAGATACGCAGTATTTT.

The chain uses TRBV12-3 or TRBV12-4 and TRBJ2-7, with TRBD1 matching 8 bases. The J segment lost 0 bases and the V segment lost 6 bases, leaving 4 bases of the junction unmatched. This CDR3 comprises 14 residues. CDR3 sequence: CASSRDRISYEQYF. The CDR3 DNA reads as TGTGCCAGCAGCAGGGACAGGATCTCCTACGAGCAGTACTTC.